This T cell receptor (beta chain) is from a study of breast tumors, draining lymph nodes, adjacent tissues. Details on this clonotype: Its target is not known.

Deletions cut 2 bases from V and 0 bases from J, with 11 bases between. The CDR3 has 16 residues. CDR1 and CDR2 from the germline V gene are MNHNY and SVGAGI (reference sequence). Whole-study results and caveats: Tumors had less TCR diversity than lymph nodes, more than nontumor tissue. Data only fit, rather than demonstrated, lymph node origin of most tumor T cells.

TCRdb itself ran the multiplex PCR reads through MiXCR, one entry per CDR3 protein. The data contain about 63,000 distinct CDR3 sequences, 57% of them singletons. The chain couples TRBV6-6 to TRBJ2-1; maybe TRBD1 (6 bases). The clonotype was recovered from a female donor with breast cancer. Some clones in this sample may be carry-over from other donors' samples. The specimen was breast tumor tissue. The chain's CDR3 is CASSYQGHSSYNEQFF. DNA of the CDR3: TGTGCCAGCAGTTACCAGGGACACAGCTCCTACAATGAGCAGTTCTTC.